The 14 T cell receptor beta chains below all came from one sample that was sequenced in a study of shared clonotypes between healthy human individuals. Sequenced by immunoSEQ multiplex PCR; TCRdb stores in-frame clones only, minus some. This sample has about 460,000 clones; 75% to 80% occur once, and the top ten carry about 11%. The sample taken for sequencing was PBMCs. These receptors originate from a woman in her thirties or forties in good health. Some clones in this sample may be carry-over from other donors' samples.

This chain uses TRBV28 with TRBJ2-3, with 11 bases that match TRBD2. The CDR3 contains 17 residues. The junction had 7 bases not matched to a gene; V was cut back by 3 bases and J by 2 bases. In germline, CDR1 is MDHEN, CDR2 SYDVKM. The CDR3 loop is CASSLFSGRVPTDTQYF. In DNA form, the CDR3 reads TGTGCCAGCAGTTTGTTTAGCGGGAGGGTCCCCACAGATACGCAGTATTTT.

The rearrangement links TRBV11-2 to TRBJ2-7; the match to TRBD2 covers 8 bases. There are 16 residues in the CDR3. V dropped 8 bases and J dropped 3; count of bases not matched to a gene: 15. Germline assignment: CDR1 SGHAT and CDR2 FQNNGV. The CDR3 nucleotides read TGTGCCAGCGGAGCCCCCGCGGAACTAGCGGTCTACGAGCAGTACTTC. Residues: CASGAPAELAVYEQYF.

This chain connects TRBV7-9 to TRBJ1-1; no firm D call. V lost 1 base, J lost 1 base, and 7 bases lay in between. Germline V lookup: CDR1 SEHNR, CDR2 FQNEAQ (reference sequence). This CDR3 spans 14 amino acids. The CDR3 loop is CASSLDPRNTEAFF. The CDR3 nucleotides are TGTGCCAGCAGCTTAGATCCCCGGAACACTGAAGCTTTCTTT.

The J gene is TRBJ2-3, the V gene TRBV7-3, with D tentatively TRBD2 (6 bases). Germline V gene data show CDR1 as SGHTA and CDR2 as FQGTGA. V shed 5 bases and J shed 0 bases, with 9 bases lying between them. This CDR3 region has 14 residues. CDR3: CASSPSVSTDTQYF. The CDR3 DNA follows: TGTGCCAGCAGCCCTAGCGTTAGCACAGATACGCAGTATTTT.

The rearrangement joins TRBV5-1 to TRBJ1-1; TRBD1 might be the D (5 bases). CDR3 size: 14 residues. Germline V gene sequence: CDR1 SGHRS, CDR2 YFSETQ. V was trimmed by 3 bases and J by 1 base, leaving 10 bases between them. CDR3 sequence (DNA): TGCGCCAGCAGCTCGGACGGGGGGAACACTGAAGCTTTCTTT. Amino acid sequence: CASSSDGGNTEAFF.

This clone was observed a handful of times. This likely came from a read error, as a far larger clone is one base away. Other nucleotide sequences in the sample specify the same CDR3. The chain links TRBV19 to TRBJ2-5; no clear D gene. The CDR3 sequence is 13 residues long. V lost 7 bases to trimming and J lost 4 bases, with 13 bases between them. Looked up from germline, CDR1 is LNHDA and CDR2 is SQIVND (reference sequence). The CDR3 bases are TGTGCCAGTACCGACGTCCCAGGAGAGACCCAGTACTTC. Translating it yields CASTDVPGETQYF.

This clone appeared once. The CDR3 region has the DNA TGTGCCAGTAGTATAGATCGGGAGAGCATCTATGGCTACACCTTC. Translation: CASSIDRESIYGYTF. The chain combines TRBV19 with TRBJ1-2; no firm D call. The CDR3 has 15 amino acids. Germline V gene lookup returns CDR1 LNHDA and CDR2 SQIVND (reference sequence). The germline V and J ends were trimmed by 0 bases and 4 bases, with 12 bases remaining between them.

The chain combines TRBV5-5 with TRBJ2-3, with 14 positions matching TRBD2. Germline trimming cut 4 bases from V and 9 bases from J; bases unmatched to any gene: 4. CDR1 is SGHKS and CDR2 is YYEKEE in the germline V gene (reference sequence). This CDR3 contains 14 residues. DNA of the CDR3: TGTGCCAGCAGCCCGGGGACTAGCGGGAGAACGCAGTATTTT. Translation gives CASSPGTSGRTQYF.

The CDR3 DNA follows: TGTGCCATCAGTGACATCCACGAGCAGTACTTC. Protein: CAISDIHEQYF. The chain carries TRBV10-3 and TRBJ2-7; D gene uncertain. Germline V lookup: CDR1 ENHRY, CDR2 SYGVKD. The V end lost 3 bases, the J end lost 5 bases, and 5 bases lay between the germline ends. The CDR3 has 11 amino acids.

The CDR3 DNA follows: TGTGCCAGCAGCTTAGGTAGGACTAGCGGAAAGCAGTTCTTC. Its protein product is CASSLGRTSGKQFF. The chain links TRBV7-2 to TRBJ2-1; 10 bases map to TRBD2. The CDR3 runs 14 residues. The germline V gene encodes CDR1 SGHTA and CDR2 FQGNSA. With 1 base clipped from V and 11 bases from J, the junction kept 5 bases outside the gene matches.

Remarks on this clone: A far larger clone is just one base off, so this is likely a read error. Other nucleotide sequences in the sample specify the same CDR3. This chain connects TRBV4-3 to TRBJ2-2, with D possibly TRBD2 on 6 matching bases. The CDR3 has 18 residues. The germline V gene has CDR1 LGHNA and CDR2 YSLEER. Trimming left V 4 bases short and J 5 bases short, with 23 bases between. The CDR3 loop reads CASSRRLFSREGTGELFF. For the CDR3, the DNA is TGCGCCAGCAGCCGACGCCTTTTTTCGCGGGAAGGAACCGGGGAGCTGTTTTTT.

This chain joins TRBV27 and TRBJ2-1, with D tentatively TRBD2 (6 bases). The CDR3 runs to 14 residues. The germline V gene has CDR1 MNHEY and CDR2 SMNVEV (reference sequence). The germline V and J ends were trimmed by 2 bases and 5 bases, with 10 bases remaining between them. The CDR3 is CASSLGTPHNEQFF. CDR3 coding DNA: TGTGCCAGCAGTTTAGGGACTCCTCACAATGAGCAGTTCTTC.

CDR3 loop: CASSMGIAQPQHF. The CDR3 nucleotides are TGTGCCAGTAGTATGGGGATCGCTCAGCCCCAGCATTTT. The chain joins TRBV19 to TRBJ1-5; D remains ambiguous. With 3 bases removed from V and 6 bases from J, the gap between germline ends came to 9 bases. Germline V lookup: CDR1 LNHDA, CDR2 SQIVND (reference sequence). CDR3 length equals 13 residues.

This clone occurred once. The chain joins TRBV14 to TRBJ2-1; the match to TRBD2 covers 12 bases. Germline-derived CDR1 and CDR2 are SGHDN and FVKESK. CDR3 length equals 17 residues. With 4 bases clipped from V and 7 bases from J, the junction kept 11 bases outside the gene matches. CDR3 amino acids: CASSPPLLAGGRNEQFF. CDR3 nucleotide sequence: TGTGCCAGCAGCCCGCCCCTACTAGCGGGAGGCCGTAATGAGCAGTTCTTC.